Below, one T cell receptor beta chain is given with its context. Its antigen target is currently unknown. The data were obtained in a study of T cells expressing NK-cell markers (TCRdb year 2020). Notes on the research overall: In sorted CD3+CD56+NKG2C+, CD3+CD56+NKG2C- and CD3+CD56-NKG2C+ T-cell subsets from eight donors, TCR beta-chain repertoires were profiled. Seven of the eight sequenced donors were HCMV-seropositive and one was HCMV-seronegative. The eight sequenced donors were randomly selected healthy volunteers, three men and five women. Illumina HiSeq 2000/2500, MiSeq or NextSeq was used to sequence libraries as 2 x 150 bp reads.

HCMV serostatus was determined by detecting HCMV-specific IgG in serum with a commercial ELISA kit. Ficoll density gradient centrifugation was used to isolate peripheral blood mononuclear cells from blood. For sequencing, an Illumina HiSeq 2000 was employed. 5'RACE template switching, by which a universal primer site and unique molecular identifiers were added, was used to make TCR beta cDNA libraries. cDNA synthesis was primed from the TCR beta constant segment, followed by two successive PCR amplification steps. Turning to the authors' computational methods: Reads were demultiplexed and grouped by UMI with MIGEC, and clonotypes were assembled and quantified with MiTCR. To exclude erroneous sequences, only TCR cDNA sequences supported by at least two reads were retained. The tcR package was used for downstream repertoire analysis, and clonotypes were matched between fractions using CDR3 nucleotide sequence together with V segment. VDJmatch was used to annotate antigen specificity against VDJdb, with one amino acid substitution in CDR3 permitted. Following TCRdb reprocessing, every CDR3 protein sequence forms one entry, and DNA is not provided. The V and J calls reflect TCRdb's pipeline rather than the authors' work. The sample's records list around 550,000 distinct CDR3 sequences. In total, the top ten clones hold 3% to 4.5% of the sample.

Sequences SSHAT (CDR1) and FNYEAQ (CDR2) are obtained from the germline V gene (reference sequence). From cysteine to phenylalanine, the CDR3 is 17 amino acids long. The nucleotide record is missing. Study-wide findings and limitations: In more than five donors, the dominant CD3+CD56+NKG2C+ clonotypes were found to rank among the top 10 CD8+ clonotypes and to make up 1.0-7.0% of CD8+ T cells. Those dominant clonotypes were again the most abundant among CD3+CD56-NKG2C+ cells in four donors, at about 28.3-65%. Whether the expanded NKG2C-expressing T cell clones were specific for HCMV antigens was left unclear.

The clonotype comes from a man aged 18 to 29 in good health. Donor details come from another sample of the same person, matched by shared clones. Sequenced input: blood T cells: a sorted CD56 or NKG2C T cell subset, CD4+ or CD8+ T cells, or bulk PBMC T cells (not recorded which). The chain is made from TRBV7-7 and TRBJ2-2. The CDR3 sequence is CASSKRLADTNTGELFF.